The 31 T cell receptor beta chains in this list originate from one sample, sequenced in a study of T-cell reconstitution after alpha-beta-depleted transplantation in children. Molecular barcoding with unique molecular identifiers was used for the TCRbeta library. TCRdb redid the calling of the PCR reads with MiXCR, one entry per CDR3 protein. The sample lists 500,000 or so distinct CDR3 sequences; approximately 30% were seen once. Sequenced here: PBMCs from the stem cell graft donor, sampled from the stem cell graft. These receptors all stem from a human donor who donated a stem cell graft to a child with aplastic anemia.

The chain uses TRBV28 and TRBJ2-2; 10 nucleotides agree with TRBD2. The length of the CDR3 is 18 residues. The V gene end was trimmed by 7 bases and the J gene end by 4 bases; junction bases not matched to a gene: 15. Germline CDR1 and CDR2: MDHEN and SYDVKM. This CDR3 reads CASTKLAGAQRGTGELFF. CDR3 nucleotides: TGTGCCAGCACCAAGCTAGCGGGAGCCCAACGGGGCACCGGGGAGCTGTTTTTT.

J is TRBJ1-1 and V is TRBV30; 9 nucleotides line up with TRBD1. After removal of 2 bases from V and 7 bases from J, the junction contained 5 bases not matched to a gene. This CDR3 has 13 residues. Germline assignment: CDR1 GTSNPN and CDR2 SVGIG (reference sequence). CDR3 region: CAWSRGQGNEAFF. DNA for the CDR3: TGTGCCTGGAGTCGGGGACAGGGTAATGAAGCTTTCTTT.

The gene calls are TRBV30 and TRBJ2-3; D unclear. This CDR3 contains 11 residues. V was clipped by 2 bases and J by 6 bases, with 6 bases between them. Germline assignment: CDR1 GTSNPN and CDR2 SVGIG (reference sequence). The CDR3, as DNA: TGTGCCTGGAGTTACGGGGATACGCAGTATTTT. This encodes CAWSYGDTQYF.

The J gene is TRBJ1-2, the V gene TRBV5-6; a possible D gene is TRBD1 (5 bases). The CDR3 has 14 amino acids. V was shortened by 1 base and J by 6 bases, with 13 bases between the two germline ends. Germline values: CDR1 SGHDT, CDR2 YYEEEE. CDR3 bases: TGTGCCAGCAGCTTGACGGGCAGGGAGAATGGCTACACCTTC. Protein sequence: CASSLTGRENGYTF.

Concerning this clonotype itself: One end of the junction varies from germline; a read error may be responsible. This chain connects TRBV12-3 or TRBV12-4 to TRBJ2-1, with 12 bases identical to TRBD2. This CDR3 has 15 amino acids. The CDR3 region is CASSFGTSGSRRTIF. For the CDR3, the DNA is TGTGCCAGCAGTTTCGGGACTAGCGGGTCGCGACGGACGATCTTC.

This clonotype has at least ten counts. The chain links TRBV12-3 or TRBV12-4 to TRBJ2-1; no reliable D call. CDR3 size: 11 residues. V lost 6 bases and J 5 bases, leaving 5 bases between the germline ends. CDR3 nucleotide sequence: TGTGCCAGCAGCTATAACAATGAGCAGTTCTTC. It translates to CASSYNNEQFF.

This clonotype has a single count. The rearrangement joins TRBV12-5 to TRBJ1-1; no clear D gene. Trimming cost V 1 base and J 4 bases, with 10 bases left between them. Per the germline V gene, CDR1 is LGHNT and CDR2 is FRNRAP. This CDR3 has 14 residues. CDR3 amino acids: CASGLALVGTEAFF. In DNA form, the CDR3 reads TGTGCTAGTGGTTTGGCCCTCGTGGGCACTGAAGCTTTCTTT. Full variable domain (remainder filled in from reference TRBV12-5 and TRBJ1-1): DARVTQTPRHKVTEMGQEVTMRCQPILGHNTVFWYRQTMMQGLELLAYFRNRAPLDDSGMPKDRFSAEMPDATLATLKIQPSEPRDSAVYFCASGLALVGTEAFFGQGTRLTVV.

The chain employs TRBV11-3 and TRBJ1-1, with a tentative D call TRBD1 (6 bases). With 5 bases removed from V and 4 bases from J, the gap between germline ends came to 11 bases. CDR3 length equals 13 residues. Looked up from germline, CDR1 is SGHNT and CDR2 is YENEEA. CDR3 sequence (DNA): TGTGCCAGCAGCGCAACAGGGAGCACTGAAGCTTTCTTT. Protein: CASSATGSTEAFF.

This clonotype was observed a handful of times. The V gene is TRBV4-2, the J gene TRBJ2-2; no firm D call. Germline CDR1 LGHNA, CDR2 YNFKEQ. V was cut by 3 bases and J by 3 bases, with 11 bases left in between. The CDR3 has 15 residues. CDR3 in DNA: TGTGCCAGCAGCCAGCTTAGCACAGACACCGGGGAGCTGTTTTTT. Protein sequence: CASSQLSTDTGELFF.

V gene TRBV30 combines with J gene TRBJ2-2; 8 bases map to TRBD1. Germline values: CDR1 GTSNPN, CDR2 SVGIG (reference sequence). The junction had 11 bases not matched to a gene; V was cut back by 7 bases and J by 4 bases. The CDR3 is made up of 15 amino acids. The CDR3 coding sequence is TGTGCCTCACAACTACAGGGGGGACTCACCGGGGAGCTGTTTTTT. This encodes CASQLQGGLTGELFF.

The chain is built from TRBV12-3 or TRBV12-4 and TRBJ2-1, with D tentatively TRBD1 (5 bases). The CDR3 covers 14 residues. The germline V and J ends were trimmed by 2 bases and 7 bases, with 12 bases remaining between them. The CDR3 sequence: CASSLSGSWNEQFF. The DNA for the CDR3 is TGTGCCAGCAGTTTATCAGGGTCTTGGAATGAGCAGTTCTTC.

This clonotype showed up many times. V gene TRBV4-3 combines with J gene TRBJ2-1; no firm D call. In germline, CDR1 is LGHNA, CDR2 YSLEER. The germline V and J ends were trimmed by 4 bases and 4 bases, with 11 bases remaining between them. This CDR3 is built from 14 residues. CDR3 sequence: CASSPATRYNEQFF. As DNA, the CDR3 is TGCGCCAGCAGCCCGGCAACACGTTACAATGAGCAGTTCTTC.

The chain uses TRBV5-1 and TRBJ2-6; tentatively, D is TRBD1 (6 bases). The V and J ends lost 4 bases and 0 bases respectively, with 14 bases between them. Germline V gene data show CDR1 as SGHRS and CDR2 as YFSETQ. This CDR3 is 17 amino acids long. This CDR3 is CASSPGHAISGANVLTF. In nucleotides, the CDR3 is TGCGCCAGCAGCCCGGGACACGCGATCTCTGGGGCCAACGTCCTGACTTTC.

V and J are TRBV19 and TRBJ1-4; 10 positions agree with TRBD1. The CDR3 length is 16 residues. Unmatched junction bases numbered 4, after V lost 4 bases and J lost 2 bases. CDR1 and CDR2 from the germline V gene are LNHDA and SQIVND (reference sequence). The CDR3 here is CASSTTGGKTNEKLFF. In DNA, the CDR3 is TGTGCCAGTAGTACGACAGGGGGCAAGACTAATGAAAAACTGTTTTTT.

This clonotype was picked up a small number of times. V is TRBV12-3 or TRBV12-4 and J is TRBJ2-5; 7 bases agree with TRBD2. The CDR3 sequence is 15 residues long. The V segment lost 3 bases and the J segment 2 bases; nucleotides outside the gene matches: 6. CDR3 sequence (DNA): TGTGCCAGCAGTTTCTTCGTGGGAGGGCAAGAGACCCAGTACTTC. Protein product: CASSFFVGGQETQYF.

This chain uses TRBV12-3 or TRBV12-4 with TRBJ2-4, with D possibly being TRBD2 (5 bases). The CDR3 extends over 13 amino acids. The germline V and J ends were trimmed by 8 bases and 0 bases, with 8 bases remaining between them. The CDR3 nucleotides read TGTGCCAGCGAGGGATTAGCCAAAAACATTCAGTACTTC. This sequence encodes CASEGLAKNIQYF.

The V gene is TRBV7-9, the J gene TRBJ2-1, with 12 bases that match TRBD2. V trimming: 4 bases; J trimming: 6 bases; junction bases outside the gene matches: 1. The CDR3 totals 14 residues. Per germline, CDR1 SEHNR and CDR2 FQNEAQ (reference sequence). The CDR3 sequence is CASSWGLAGNEQFF. CDR3 DNA: TGTGCCAGCAGCTGGGGACTAGCGGGCAATGAGCAGTTCTTC.

This chain uses TRBV27 with TRBJ1-2; D uncertain. This CDR3 comprises 12 residues. Trimming shortened V by 6 bases and J by 12 bases, and 17 bases separated the two germline ends. Germline V CDR1 and CDR2: MNHEY, SMNVEV (reference sequence). Here the CDR3 DNA reads TGTGCCAGCAGCGTAGAACAGTCGGAACACACCTTC. Amino acids: CASSVEQSEHTF.

This chain connects TRBV5-1 to TRBJ2-7; 9 positions match TRBD1. V lost 4 bases and J lost 5; bases outside the gene matches: 4. This CDR3 has 13 residues. Germline CDR1 SGHRS, CDR2 YFSETQ. This CDR3 reads CASSEDRGDEQYV. As DNA, the CDR3 is TGCGCCAGCAGCGAGGACAGGGGCGACGAGCAGTACGTC.

This clonotype was observed a few times. The genes are TRBV18 and TRBJ2-3; TRBD1 matches at 7 bases. V was clipped by 1 base and J by 11 bases; unmatched bases: 18. Germline V gives CDR1 KGHSH, CDR2 LQKENI. This CDR3 is 17 amino acids long. Here the CDR3 reads CASSPLITTGAGGEQYF. The CDR3 region has the DNA TGTGCCAGCTCACCACTTATTACCACAGGGGCTGGAGGCGAGCAGTATTTT.

This sequence joins TRBV7-3 and TRBJ2-7, with 10 bases that match TRBD1. The CDR3 length is 14 residues. CDR1 is SGHTA and CDR2 is FQGTGA in the germline V gene. Trimming took 5 bases from V and 5 from J; bases not matched to a gene: 6. The CDR3: CASSMGQGRNEQYF. The CDR3 DNA follows: TGTGCCAGCAGCATGGGACAGGGGCGGAACGAGCAGTACTTC.

J is TRBJ2-7 and V is TRBV18; 8 nucleotides align to TRBD1. This CDR3 contains 15 residues. Unmatched junction bases numbered 3, after V lost 2 bases and J lost 0 bases. CDR1 is KGHSH and CDR2 is LQKENI in the germline V gene. This CDR3 reads CASSPEDRVSYEQYF. The CDR3 DNA sequence: TGTGCCAGCTCACCAGAGGACAGGGTCTCCTACGAGCAGTACTTC.

This clonotype came up a few times. The DNA of the CDR3 is TGTGCCAGCAGCTTAACTGGGGGAGAGGGGAATTACGAGCAGTACTTC. Amino acid sequence: CASSLTGGEGNYEQYF. The V call is TRBV7-2, the J call TRBJ2-7, with D tentatively TRBD1 or TRBD2 (5 bases each). Per the germline V gene, CDR1 is SGHTA and CDR2 is FQGNSA. V lost 2 bases and J lost 4, with 18 bases in between. CDR3 length: 16 residues.

This sequence joins TRBV12-3 or TRBV12-4 and TRBJ2-5; 8 bases are shared with TRBD1. After removal of 5 bases from V and 0 bases from J, the junction contained 5 bases not matched to a gene. The CDR3 runs 15 residues. The CDR3 loop reads CASSPGTGDQETQYF. As DNA, the CDR3 is TGTGCCAGCAGTCCTGGGACAGGCGACCAAGAGACCCAGTACTTC.

This clonotype was seen a handful of times. This sequence joins TRBV20-1 and TRBJ2-1; TRBD2 aligns across 13 bases. Germline trimming cut 1 base from V and 12 bases from J; bases unmatched to any gene: 9. The germline V gene has CDR1 DFQATT and CDR2 SNEGSKA (reference sequence). CDR3 length: 15 amino acids. The CDR3 here is CSARGGTSGTVGQFF. CDR3 in DNA: TGCAGTGCTAGAGGTGGGACTAGCGGGACTGTAGGGCAGTTCTTC.

This clonotype was picked up a small number of times. The chain combines TRBV29-1 with TRBJ2-2, with D possibly matching TRBD2 (6 bases). The germline V and J ends were trimmed by 6 bases and 2 bases, with 10 bases remaining between them. The CDR3 sequence is 13 residues long. The V gene's germline CDR1 is SQVTM and CDR2 ANQGSEA. This CDR3 reads CSVSGDNTGELFF. The CDR3, as DNA: TGCAGCGTCTCGGGAGACAACACCGGGGAGCTGTTTTTT.

This clonotype was counted many times. This chain uses TRBV5-1 with TRBJ2-1, with D perhaps TRBD1 (7 bases). Germline assignment: CDR1 SGHRS and CDR2 YFSETQ. The CDR3 sequence is 15 residues long. Trimming cost V 4 bases and J 6 bases, with 17 bases left between them. The chain's CDR3 is CASSPGVGTVNEQFF. In DNA form, the CDR3 reads TGCGCCAGCAGCCCGGGGGTTGGGACAGTCAATGAGCAGTTCTTC.

This clonotype was counted a few times. V usage is TRBV20-1 and J usage is TRBJ2-7; no clear D gene. Looked up from germline, CDR1 is DFQATT and CDR2 is SNEGSKA (reference sequence). This CDR3 has 14 amino acids. V shed 6 bases and J shed 6 bases, with 21 bases lying between them. The CDR3 protein is CSAQSRGGWAEQYF. The CDR3 bases are TGCAGTGCCCAGTCGCGAGGCGGCTGGGCCGAGCAGTACTTC.

This clonotype has just a few counts. The V call is TRBV12-3 or TRBV12-4, the J call TRBJ1-4; D is perhaps TRBD1 (5 bases). Trimming removed 2 bases from V and 4 bases from J, with 11 bases in between. The CDR3 is 15 amino acids. The CDR3 DNA reads TGTGCCAGCAGTTTACTCCAGGGACTTAATGAAAAACTGTTTTTT. This gives the protein CASSLLQGLNEKLFF.

The table lists this clonotype with a few counts. J is TRBJ2-2 and V is TRBV7-2; D might be TRBD1 (6 bases). The V and J ends lost 4 bases and 4 bases respectively, with 16 bases between them. The CDR3 has 16 amino acids. Germline CDR1 reads SGHTA; CDR2 reads FQGNSA. CDR3 amino acids: CASSSGQSSFTGELFF. The DNA for the CDR3 is TGTGCCAGCAGCTCAGGACAGTCCTCGTTCACCGGGGAGCTGTTTTTT. The variable domain in full, with the rest retrieved from reference TRBV7-2 and TRBJ2-2, is GAGVSQSPSNKVTEKGKDVELRCDPISGHTALYWYRQSLGQGLEFLIYFQGNSAPDKSGLPSDRFSAERTGGSVSTLTIQRTQQEDSAVYLCASSSGQSSFTGELFFGEGSRLTVL.

The V and J genes are TRBV29-1 and TRBJ1-1; D is ambiguous. Trimming pared 4 bases from V and 0 bases from J, leaving 12 bases between. Per the germline V gene, CDR1 is SQVTM and CDR2 is ANQGSEA. The CDR3 is 14 residues long. Here the CDR3 reads CSVVLRSLNTEAFF. The CDR3 bases are TGCAGCGTTGTGTTGCGCTCCCTGAACACTGAAGCTTTCTTT.